What follows describes a single T cell receptor beta chain. Its specificity is unknown. This entry comes from a study of cytomegalovirus exposure and HLA in healthy donors. V lost 4 bases and J 7 bases, leaving 13 bases between the germline ends. Germline CDR1 reads GTSNPN; CDR2 reads SVGIG (reference sequence). The CDR3 covers 12 residues. Overall study findings and caveats: A later analysis found first-cohort TCR clusters tended to co-occur in the 90 to 150 validation repertoires.

Assay: immunoSEQ multiplex PCR; the TCRdb copy retains only in-frame clones and omits some. The profile shows approximately 120,000 clones, roughly 90% of them singletons. This TCR derives from a woman aged 18-29 years in good health and CMV-seronegative. The V and J genes are TRBV30 and TRBJ2-5, with D possibly matching TRBD1 (7 bases). Material: PBMCs. The CDR3 here is CAWMGQGGTQYF. In nucleotides, the CDR3 is TGTGCCTGGATGGGCCAGGGGGGGACCCAGTACTTC.